This T cell receptor (beta chain) is from a study of T-cell reconstitution after alpha-beta-depleted transplantation in children. General study results and limits: Reportedly, only several hundred clones from non-depleted graft cells drove alpha-beta T-cell counts at about two months. At the one-year point after transplant, T-cell counts and TCRbeta diversity were found to come mostly from T cells that had been newly produced.

Preparation of the TCRbeta library used unique molecular identifiers. TCRdb reprocessed the PCR reads via MiXCR and lists one record per CDR3 protein. The table shows roughly 250,000 distinct CDR3 sequences, with approximately 8.9% occurring only once. Germline V gene data show CDR1 as SQVTM and CDR2 as ANQGSEA. CDR3 size: 15 residues. With 7 bases clipped from V and 5 bases from J, the junction kept 16 bases outside the gene matches. By sample fraction, this clonotype is medium-sized. Its antigen is as yet unknown. The TCR sequence derives from a male patient younger than 18 who had a stem cell transplant for acute lymphoblastic leukemia, so the T cells may come from the graft donor. The rearrangement joins TRBV29-1 to TRBJ1-1; TRBD1 matches at 7 bases. The starting material was PBMCs, mostly from graft donor cells, obtained 180 days after TCRalphabeta/CD19-depleted stem cell transplant. CDR3 protein: CSADRRLTGRTEAFF. The DNA for the CDR3 is TGCAGCGCCGATCGAAGATTGACAGGGCGAACTGAAGCTTTCTTT. Full variable domain (remainder filled in from reference TRBV29-1 and TRBJ1-1): SAVISQKPSRDICQRGTSLTIQCQVDSQVTMMFWYRQQPGQSLTLIATANQGSEATYESGFVIDKFPISRPNLTFSTLTVSNMSPEDSSIYLCSADRRLTGRTEAFFGQGTRLTVV.